This TCR beta chain comes out of a study of blood T cell repertoires in COVID-19. Study-wide background: Sources were T cells, B-cell-depleted T cells, or PBMCs; the material itself was cDNA or gDNA.

In the source study's methods: The assay estimated nucleated cells by amplifying reference gene primers. Assay used: immunoSEQ multiplex PCR; TCRdb lists only in-frame clones, some missing. Clone size and V and J calls were adopted from that table, with D and trimming inferred from the DNA. The sample yields roughly 90,000 clones, 75% to 90% seen once. The J segment lost 5 bases and the V segment lost 5 bases, leaving 6 bases of the junction unmatched. Per germline, CDR1 LNHDA and CDR2 SQIVND (reference sequence). CDR3 length: 14 amino acids. Input material: peripheral blood. The genes are TRBV19 and TRBJ1-5; 7 bases fit TRBD1. This clonotype was sampled from an elderly woman with active or convalescent COVID-19. This chain's CDR3 is CASSEGQTYQPQHF. CDR3 DNA sequence: TGTGCCAGTAGTGAGGGACAGACCTATCAGCCCCAGCATTTT. The complete variable domain, with remaining parts taken from reference TRBV19 and TRBJ1-5, reads DGGITQSPKYLFRKEGQNVTLSCEQNLNHDAMYWYRQDPGQGLRLIYYSQIVNDFQKGDIAEGYSVSREKKESFPLTVTSAQKNPTAFYLCASSEGQTYQPQHFGDGTRLSIL.